The source of this T cell receptor beta chain is a study of T cell responses to AZD1222 COVID-19 vaccine. Turning to this clone: What it binds is unknown.

Measured with immunoSEQ multiplex PCR; TCRdb has only the in-frame clones, and not every one. The sample records approximately 120,000 clones, around nine tenths being singletons. Study outcomes and limitations: Donors in the cohort were predominantly white British and more often female, and clonal diversity was possibly underestimated.

Germline-derived CDR1 and CDR2 are SGHRS and YFSETQ. V lost 6 bases to trimming and J lost 4 bases, with 19 bases between them. The CDR3 has 15 amino acids. The clonotype originates from an adult in good health. The V and J genes are TRBV5-1 and TRBJ1-1; D might be TRBD1 (5 bases). The starting material was peripheral blood, obtained on day 0 of AZD1222 vaccination. The CDR3 protein is CASTLRGGALTEAFF. In DNA, the CDR3 is TGCGCCAGCACCCTTCGTGGAGGGGCTCTCACTGAAGCTTTCTTT.